This entry lists 2 T cell receptor beta chains sequenced from one sample in a study of blood T cell repertoires in COVID-19. Assay used: immunoSEQ multiplex PCR; TCRdb lists only in-frame clones, some missing. The repertoire has 90,000 to 150,000 clones, roughly 85% of them found once; the top ten carry approximately 10%. The sequenced sample consisted of peripheral blood. The receptors derive from an elderly man with acute or convalescent COVID-19.

This chain uses TRBV7-2 with TRBJ2-1, with a possible D match to TRBD1 (5 bases). Trimming took off 5 bases at V and 7 bases at J, with 30 bases between the two ends. This CDR3 region has 19 residues. Per germline, CDR1 SGHTA and CDR2 FQGNSA. In DNA form, the CDR3 reads TGTGCCAGCAGCATCTCAGGATCTAAAGGCGTAGGGCCAGGGAATGAGCAGTTCTTC. It yields the protein CASSISGSKGVGPGNEQFF.

J is TRBJ2-3 and V is TRBV5-1; maybe TRBD2 (7 bases). The CDR3 is 16 amino acids. Germline-derived CDR1 and CDR2 are SGHRS and YFSETQ. Trimming left V 0 bases short and J 6 bases short, with 17 bases between. CDR3 in DNA: TGCGCCAGCAGCTTGGTAGGGCGGGGGCCCCAGGATACGCAGTATTTT. It specifies CASSLVGRGPQDTQYF.